This record looks at one T cell receptor (beta chain) sequence and its context. Its antigen is still unknown. Prepared libraries of TCR beta cDNA carried unique molecular identifiers. It was from roughly 1 to 10 million T cells that 500,000 to 600,000 cDNA molecules came. Each CDR3 protein gets one entry after TCRdb re-called the PCR reads with MiXCR. Among 350,000 to 500,000 distinct CDR3 sequences listed, approximately 38% were seen once. The data originate from a study of post-analysis software for immune sequencing data. Background on the study: Included courses were relapsing-remitting and secondary progressive multiple sclerosis; progressive-relapsing multiple sclerosis was also included.

General study results and limits: About five TRBV segments (TRBV5-6, TRBV5-1 and TRBV20-1 among them) occurred more frequently in patients than in controls. When compared against controls, multiple sclerosis patients showed significantly lower normalized Chao1 diversity.

The length of the CDR3 is 12 residues. Looked up from germline, CDR1 is DFQATT and CDR2 is SNEGSKA (reference sequence). The ends lost 6 bases at V and 2 bases at J; junction bases unmatched: 3. This sequence originates from a girl aged 2-10 years with multiple sclerosis. J is TRBJ2-5 and V is TRBV20-1; 7 nucleotides match TRBD1. The sequenced material came from blood. CDR3 sequence: CSATGQQETQYF. DNA of the CDR3: TGCAGTGCAACGGGACAGCAAGAGACCCAGTACTTC.